The 23 T cell receptor beta chains below come from one sample, sequenced in a study of PD-1 blockade in classical Hodgkin lymphoma. Time point described: cycle 4 day 1 (C4D1), after 6 weeks of nivolumab. All trial patients relapsed after autologous stem cell transplantation. Using immunoSEQ multiplex PCR, the repertoire was profiled, and TCRdb retains in-frame clones only, with some absent. The table lists 80,000 to 100,000 clones, 85% to 95% of them singletons. The sequencing here drew on peripheral blood mononuclear cells (PBMCs), taken before the fourth cycle of nivolumab. The source of these receptors is a human donor with classical Hodgkin lymphoma.

The chain joins TRBV10-1 to TRBJ2-5, with 8 positions matching TRBD2. Germline CDR1 and CDR2: WNHNN and SYGVQD (reference sequence). The CDR3 is 15 residues long. The ends lost 5 bases at V and 2 bases at J; junction bases unmatched: 7. CDR3 protein: CASSRGRPGQETQYF. The DNA of the CDR3 is TGCGCCAGCAGTCGCGGGAGGCCGGGTCAAGAGACCCAGTACTTC.

The chain joins TRBV6-6 to TRBJ2-7; possible D gene TRBD1, 5 bases. Per germline, CDR1 MNHNY and CDR2 SVGAGI (reference sequence). V shed 5 bases and J shed 3 bases, with 11 bases lying between them. This CDR3 has 13 residues. CDR3 residues: CASSQQESYEQYF. The CDR3 nucleotides read TGTGCCAGCAGTCAACAGGAAAGCTACGAGCAGTACTTC.

This clone appeared a single time. The V gene is TRBV7-8, the J gene TRBJ2-1; 14 bases line up with TRBD2. The CDR3 contains 15 residues. CDR1 and CDR2 (germline): SGHVS, FQNEAQ. With V trimmed by 5 bases and J by 8 bases, 5 bases remained unmatched. The CDR3 loop is CASSRGTSGSHEQFF. CDR3 DNA: TGTGCCAGCAGCCGGGGGACTAGCGGGAGCCATGAGCAGTTCTTC.

The rearrangement links TRBV25-1 to TRBJ1-5; D remains ambiguous. The V end was cut by 1 base, the J end by 2 bases, with 6 bases between. Germline CDR1 MGHDK, CDR2 SYGVNS. CDR3 length equals 14 residues. The CDR3 sequence is CASSESRGNQPQHF. The CDR3 bases are TGTGCCAGCAGTGAATCCCGGGGCAATCAGCCCCAGCATTTT.

V is TRBV18 and J is TRBJ2-1, with D possibly TRBD2 on 5 matching bases. Germline lookup yields CDR1 KGHSH and CDR2 LQKENI. Trimming shortened V by 1 base and J by 0 bases, and 16 bases separated the two germline ends. The CDR3 totals 18 residues. Here the CDR3 reads CASSPLAGAGPSYNEQFF. In nucleotides, the CDR3 is TGTGCCAGCTCACCACTGGCCGGCGCGGGCCCCTCCTACAATGAGCAGTTCTTC.

This clone was recorded only once. CDR3 DNA: TGTGCCAGCCAGGGGCGGGAGGCGCTTCGCGAGCAGTACTTC. Amino acids: CASQGREALREQYF. The chain couples TRBV5-6 to TRBJ2-7; 8 nucleotides agree with TRBD2. The V and J ends lost 7 bases and 6 bases, in that order; junction bases with no gene match: 12. The germline CDR1 and CDR2 sequences are SGHDT and YYEEEE. The CDR3 is 14 residues long.

The rearrangement links TRBV12-5 to TRBJ1-1, with TRBD1 as a possible D gene (5 bases). V lost 8 bases and J 12 bases, leaving 25 bases between the germline ends. Germline loops: CDR1 LGHNT, CDR2 FRNRAP. The CDR3 spans 14 residues. CDR3 bases: TGTGCTAGTACTTCATTACCGGGACGGCTGGGGACTTTCTTT. It is translated as CASTSLPGRLGTFF.

The rearrangement links TRBV7-9 to TRBJ2-1; 12 nucleotides match TRBD2. In germline, CDR1 is SEHNR, CDR2 FQNEAQ (reference sequence). This CDR3 has 17 residues. V gave up 5 bases and J gave up 3 bases; unmatched junction bases: 8. CDR3 sequence reads: CASSPRTSGTFYNEQFF. DNA for the CDR3: TGTGCCAGCAGCCCCAGGACTAGCGGGACTTTCTACAATGAGCAGTTCTTC.

This clone has more than one count but fewer than ten. The rearrangement links TRBV11-2 to TRBJ2-1; 7 nucleotides match TRBD2. The CDR3 length is 16 residues. With 5 bases clipped from V and 0 bases from J, the junction kept 7 bases outside the gene matches. Germline lookup yields CDR1 SGHAT and CDR2 FQNNGV. The CDR3 sequence: CASSRLAVGSYNEQFF. The DNA for the CDR3 is TGTGCCAGCAGCCGTCTAGCGGTTGGCTCCTACAATGAGCAGTTCTTC.

This sequence joins TRBV10-3 and TRBJ1-1; D call uncertain. V lost 5 bases and J lost 3, with 16 bases in between. Germline assignment: CDR1 ENHRY and CDR2 SYGVKD. The CDR3 length is 15 residues. CDR3 residues: CAISRSGIGDTEAFF. The CDR3 DNA follows: TGTGCCATCAGTAGGTCAGGAATTGGGGACACTGAAGCTTTCTTT.

This clone was counted a single time. CDR3 loop: CASSLSGTHYGYTF. CDR3 DNA sequence: TGTGCCAGCAGTTTATCGGGGACTCACTATGGCTACACCTTC. V gene TRBV27 combines with J gene TRBJ1-2; TRBD1 is a possible D gene (5 bases). CDR1 and CDR2 (germline): MNHEY, SMNVEV (reference sequence). This CDR3 region has 14 residues. V dropped 0 bases and J dropped 3 bases, with 8 bases sitting between them.

The J gene is TRBJ2-7, the V gene TRBV7-2; possible D gene TRBD1, 7 bases. V lost 5 bases, J lost 3 bases, and 11 bases lay in between. CDR3 length equals 13 residues. Germline V lookup: CDR1 SGHTA, CDR2 FQGNSA. The CDR3 loop reads CASSRQGGYEQYF. DNA of the CDR3: TGTGCCAGCAGCCGCCAGGGGGGCTACGAGCAGTACTTC.

This chain joins TRBV28 and TRBJ1-1; D gene ambiguous. The CDR3 extends over 12 amino acids. Germline lookup yields CDR1 MDHEN and CDR2 SYDVKM. The V end was cut by 4 bases, the J end by 2 bases, with 5 bases between. CDR3 region: CASSYINTEAFF. The DNA for the CDR3 is TGTGCCAGCAGTTACATAAACACTGAAGCTTTCTTT.

V is TRBV6-1 and J is TRBJ1-2; possible D gene TRBD1, 6 bases. The CDR3 extends over 15 amino acids. Trimming cost V 2 bases and J 4 bases, with 14 bases left between them. The germline CDR1 and CDR2 sequences are MNHNS and SASEGT. CDR3 DNA sequence: TGTGCCAGCAGTGAACGACAGGATTACGGCTATGGCTACACCTTC. This codes for CASSERQDYGYGYTF.

V and J are TRBV19 and TRBJ2-7; D may correspond to TRBD1 or TRBD2 (5 bases each). V gave up 10 bases and J gave up 0 bases, with 22 bases separating them. Germline loops: CDR1 LNHDA, CDR2 SQIVND (reference sequence). The CDR3 totals 16 residues. CDR3 DNA sequence: TGTGCCACCGGACAACACAGCGGACTCCGCTCCTACGAGCAGTACTTC. This gives the protein CATGQHSGLRSYEQYF.

The chain combines TRBV30 with TRBJ1-3; D is possibly TRBD1 (5 bases). Trimming left V 1 base short and J 5 bases short, with 9 bases between. CDR3 length equals 13 residues. From germline, CDR1 is GTSNPN and CDR2 SVGIG (reference sequence). The CDR3: CAWSGDGRNTIYF. The CDR3 DNA reads TGTGCCTGGAGTGGGGACGGGCGAAACACCATATATTTT.

The V gene is TRBV7-6, the J gene TRBJ1-2; D may be TRBD1 (6 bases). Germline CDR1 and CDR2: SGHVS and FNYEAQ. The CDR3 is 13 amino acids. The V end was cut by 5 bases, the J end by 7 bases, with 14 bases between. CDR3: CASSHPGAVGYTF. The CDR3 coding sequence is TGTGCCAGCAGCCACCCGGGGGCGGTTGGCTACACCTTC.

The chain links TRBV27 to TRBJ2-3; 7 nucleotides line up with TRBD2. This CDR3 comprises 12 residues. The germline V gene has CDR1 MNHEY and CDR2 SMNVEV (reference sequence). The trim removed 6 bases at V and 10 bases at J, leaving 7 bases unmatched. The CDR3 sequence is CASRTPGLPQYF. The CDR3 DNA sequence: TGTGCCAGCAGGACTCCGGGACTACCGCAGTATTTT.

The CDR3 nucleotides are TGTGCCAGCAGTTCCGGGATACAAGAGACCCAGTACTTC. Translated, it gives CASSSGIQETQYF. The rearrangement joins TRBV6-5 to TRBJ2-5, with D maybe TRBD2 (5 bases). With 4 bases removed from V and 2 bases from J, the gap between germline ends came to 8 bases. Germline CDR1 reads MNHEY; CDR2 reads SVGAGI. The length of the CDR3 is 13 residues.

The J gene is TRBJ2-2, the V gene TRBV4-2; 7 positions match TRBD2. From germline, CDR1 is LGHNA and CDR2 YNFKEQ. CDR3 length: 17 amino acids. With 0 bases clipped from V and 2 bases from J, the junction kept 6 bases outside the gene matches. CDR3 region: CASSQDPLAPNTGELFF. The CDR3 nucleotides are TGTGCCAGCAGCCAAGACCCACTAGCGCCCAACACCGGGGAGCTGTTTTTT.

The V and J genes are TRBV15 and TRBJ2-1; 10 positions agree with TRBD2. The V gene's germline CDR1 is LNHNV and CDR2 YYDKDF (reference sequence). The CDR3 consists of 16 residues. The V segment lost 5 bases and the J segment 3 bases; nucleotides outside the gene matches: 7. This CDR3 is CATSSGLAAFYNEQFF. CDR3 nucleotide sequence: TGTGCCACCAGCTCCGGACTAGCGGCCTTCTACAATGAGCAGTTCTTC.

The chain employs TRBV7-2 and TRBJ2-1, with D possibly TRBD1 on 6 matching bases. The CDR3 is made up of 15 amino acids. V dropped 7 bases and J dropped 0 bases, with 13 bases sitting between them. Germline V gives CDR1 SGHTA, CDR2 FQGNSA. DNA of the CDR3: TGTGCCAGCATCAGCGGACAGAGCTCCTACAATGAGCAGTTCTTC. Translated, it gives CASISGQSSYNEQFF.

The rearrangement links TRBV27 to TRBJ1-2; the D gene is possibly TRBD1 (6 bases). V gave up 5 bases and J gave up 0 bases, with 10 bases separating them. The CDR3 consists of 14 residues. Germline assignment: CDR1 MNHEY and CDR2 SMNVEV (reference sequence). CDR3 protein: CASSISGANYGYTF. The CDR3 region has the DNA TGTGCCAGCAGTATCTCAGGGGCTAACTATGGCTACACCTTC.